What follows describes a single TCR beta chain. Naive CD8 cells lacked CD45RO, underwent positive selection for CCR7 and left out terminally differentiated effector memory CD45RA+ cells. Trimming left V 0 bases short and J 10 bases short, with 13 bases between. This CDR3 has 14 residues. Looked up from germline, CDR1 is LGHNA and CDR2 is YSLEER. These data originate in a study of shared clonotypes between healthy human individuals. Genomic DNA of each subset was evenly split across several immunoSEQ plates. Source study methods: Without quality scores, immunoSEQ junctional reads could not be filtered like full-length reads. Profiling relied on immunoSEQ multiplex PCR, and the TCRdb table lists in-frame clones only, not all of them. Clonal size and the V and J genes are those of that table, whereas D and trimming came from the DNA. The sample yields some 2 million clones, approximately 94% seen once.

The sequenced sample was naive CD8+ T cells sorted from blood. The V call is TRBV4-3, the J call TRBJ2-1; D may match TRBD1 or TRBD2 (5 bases each). The TCR was taken from a man in his late teens or twenties in good health. The CDR3 loop reads CASSQEIRGDEQFF. In DNA, the CDR3 is TGCGCCAGCAGCCAAGAGATAAGAGGGGACGAGCAGTTCTTC.